Detailed here is one T cell receptor beta chain. The antigen is unknown. Assay used: immunoSEQ multiplex PCR; TCRdb lists only in-frame clones, some missing. The data contain 20,000 or so clones, 80% to 90% of them singletons. This specimen comes from a study of T cells after posttransplantation cyclophosphamide. The CDR3 is 17 amino acids. Germline values: CDR1 PRHDT, CDR2 FYEKMQ (reference sequence). Germline trimming cut 2 bases from V and 2 bases from J; bases unmatched to any gene: 7. General study points: TRB overlap between skin or GI tissue T cells and blood was limited. TRB clonality was highly associated with recipient CMV seropositivity and reactivation.

Methotrexate plus calcineurin inhibitor accompanied controls' myeloablative marrow transplants; sampling was 1 year later. Specimen: PBMCs, collected approximately twelve months after allogeneic stem cell transplant with calcineurin inhibitor and methotrexate. This clonotype originated in a female patient aged 30-39 years who received an allogeneic stem cell transplant from an unrelated donor, was CMV-positive, and had acute and chronic GVHD. Some T cells could come from the graft donor. V usage is TRBV13 and J usage is TRBJ2-3; 10 bases are a match to TRBD2. The CDR3 protein is CASSLTASGRATDTQYF. In nucleotides, the CDR3 is TGTGCCAGCAGCTTAACGGCCAGCGGGAGGGCCACAGATACGCAGTATTTT.